This T cell receptor (beta chain) came from a study of blood T cells in healthy people across ages. Study-wide results and caveats: Strong correlation existed between TCR beta diversity and naive T cell percentage.

Primed by a sample-barcoded 5' primer and a J-beta primer mix, a second PCR proceeded for 7 to 11 cycles. TCRdb re-called the 5' RACE reads through MiXCR, storing one row per CDR3 protein. The sample carries around 700,000 distinct CDR3 sequences, approximately 25% recorded once. This clonotype was detected only a few times. Its antigen is unknown. Germline V gene lookup returns CDR1 MNHEY and CDR2 SMNVEV (reference sequence). The V gene lost 0 bases and the J gene lost 5 bases, with 16 bases spanning the gap. The CDR3 runs 16 residues. A further study also used this sample, focusing on T cells of mothers and their children. That work adds: There were over 8.5 million TCR beta CDR3 reads from each mother and about 3 million from each child. The study found slightly higher but non-significant overlap in related versus unrelated mother-child pairs.

The sequencing sample was made of blood. The V call is TRBV27, the J call TRBJ2-5; tentatively, D is TRBD1 (5 bases). This TCR came from a boy younger than 18 in good health. DNA for the CDR3: TGTGCCAGCAGTTTATCGCCTAGACTCCCAGGGGAGACCCAGTACTTC. It codes for CASSLSPRLPGETQYF.